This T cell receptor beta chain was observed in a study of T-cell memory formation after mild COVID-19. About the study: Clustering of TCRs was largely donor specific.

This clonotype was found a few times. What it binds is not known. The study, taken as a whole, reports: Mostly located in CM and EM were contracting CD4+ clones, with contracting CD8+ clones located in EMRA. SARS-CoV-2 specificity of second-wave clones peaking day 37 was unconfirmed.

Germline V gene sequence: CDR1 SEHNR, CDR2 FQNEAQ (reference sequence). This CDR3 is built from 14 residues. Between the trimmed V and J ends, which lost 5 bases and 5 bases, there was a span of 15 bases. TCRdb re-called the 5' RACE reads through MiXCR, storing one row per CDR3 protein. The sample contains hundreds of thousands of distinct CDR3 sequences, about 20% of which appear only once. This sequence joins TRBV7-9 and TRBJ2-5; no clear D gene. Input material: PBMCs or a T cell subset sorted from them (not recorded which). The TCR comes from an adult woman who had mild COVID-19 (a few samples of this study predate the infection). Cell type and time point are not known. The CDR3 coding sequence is TGTGCCAGCAGCCCCAAGGCCCTAGGGGAGACCCAGTACTTC. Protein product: CASSPKALGETQYF.